A selection of T cell receptor beta chains follows, all from one sample in a study of glioma-infiltrating T cells after dendritic cell vaccination. Some clones are missing from TCRdb's copy, which holds only in-frame ones; the method was immunoSEQ multiplex PCR. Of over 90,000 clones listed, roughly 84% are singletons. Material: blood, obtained before dendritic cell vaccination. All receptors come from a human donor with glioblastoma. The CDR3 runs from the conserved cysteine through the conserved F or W. Only some rows state a clone size, as once, few, many or a class for expanded clones.

TRBV5-4,-,TRBJ1-1,CASSPGQSTEAFF
TRBV5-1,-,TRBJ2-3,CASSRGGMASTDTQYF
TRBV10-3,-,TRBJ2-7,CAISQQGTYEQYF
TRBV11-3,once,TRBJ1-5,CASVLFGTGLYSNQPQHF
TRBV15,-,TRBJ1-4,CATSRAIRQGWTNEKLFF
TRBV7-2,-,TRBJ2-3,CASSLGSLAGISGTQYF
TRBV9,-,TRBJ2-1,CASSVEGPGRKGNEQFF
TRBV6-1,-,TRBJ2-3,CASSEWQGTDTQYF
TRBV5-4,few,TRBJ1-1,CASSAQGLLNTEAFF
TRBV20-1,-,TRBJ2-3,CSARETDTQYF
TRBV6-5,-,TRBJ2-5,CASSTWTGGETQYF
TRBV10-3,-,TRBJ2-7,CAISESSSGIYEQYF
TRBV5-4,-,TRBJ1-1,CASSLAGGVGTEAFF
TRBV18,-,TRBJ1-1,CASSTGNTEAFF
TRBV7-9,-,TRBJ2-5,CASSFSGGETQYF
TRBV2,-,TRBJ2-1,CAGGEAITENEQFF
TRBV6-6,-,TRBJ2-7,CASSYSGAREQYF
TRBV7-9,-,TRBJ2-6,CASSLGSGGYSGANVLTF
TRBV19,-,TRBJ1-4,CASSPNLRGKEPNEKLFF
TRBV18,-,TRBJ1-6,CASSPAGAEGSPLHF
TRBV5-1,-,TRBJ2-5,CASAGGAGEETQYF
TRBV27,-,TRBJ1-2,CASSPASTAYGYTF
TRBV7-9,-,TRBJ1-5,CASSLVGQGLNQPQHF
TRBV11-2,few,TRBJ2-7,CASRPGAYEQYF
TRBV7-2,-,TRBJ2-1,CASSPGTSGYNEQFF
TRBV30,once,TRBJ2-4,CAHDGGLVNRAKNIQYF
TRBV9,-,TRBJ2-5,CASNGTRRQETQYF
TRBV2,-,TRBJ2-5,CAIAPGGAETQYF
TRBV6-6,-,TRBJ2-2,CASSKTGGAGELFF
TRBV2,-,TRBJ2-1,CASKRLAGGSIYNEQFF
TRBV7-9,-,TRBJ2-3,CASSLAHTDTQYF
TRBV12-5,-,TRBJ1-2,CASGWDRGYGYTF
TRBV6-5,few,TRBJ1-1,CASREGISEAFF
TRBV5-4,once,TRBJ2-1,CASSLASGGAAWNEQFF
TRBV7-9,-,TRBJ2-6,CASSLVRGVAGANVLTF
TRBV5-1,-,TRBJ2-3,CASTSIGAVQGSTDTQYF
TRBV5-1,-,TRBJ2-6,CASSLDGTAVSGANVLTF
TRBV7-9,-,TRBJ2-3,CASSLGIGTGGDTQYF
TRBV7-2,-,TRBJ2-1,CASSLRWDISYNEQFF
TRBV10-1,-,-,CASTGTGGHEQYF
TRBV7-6,-,TRBJ2-7,CASSLDGTHYEQYF
TRBV10-3,-,TRBJ1-4,CATGGTAAKLFF
TRBV4-1,-,TRBJ1-1,CASSQVGQNTEAFF
TRBV7-9,-,TRBJ2-5,CASSFRDYGQETQYF
TRBV9,once,TRBJ2-1,CASSVERLADNEQFF
TRBV10-1,-,TRBJ2-7,CASKRDRGSYEQYF
TRBV5-6,-,TRBJ2-1,CASSTTSGGPFSYNEQFF
TRBV29-1,-,TRBJ2-2,CSVGAGVWTGELFF
TRBV7-6,few,TRBJ2-7,CASSFTSGGIYEQYF
TRBV7-9,-,TRBJ2-1,CASSVTSGTYNEQFF
TRBV4-1,-,TRBJ1-2,CASSQDGTGDIYGYTF
TRBV6-6,once,TRBJ2-5,CASSYSGAQETQYF